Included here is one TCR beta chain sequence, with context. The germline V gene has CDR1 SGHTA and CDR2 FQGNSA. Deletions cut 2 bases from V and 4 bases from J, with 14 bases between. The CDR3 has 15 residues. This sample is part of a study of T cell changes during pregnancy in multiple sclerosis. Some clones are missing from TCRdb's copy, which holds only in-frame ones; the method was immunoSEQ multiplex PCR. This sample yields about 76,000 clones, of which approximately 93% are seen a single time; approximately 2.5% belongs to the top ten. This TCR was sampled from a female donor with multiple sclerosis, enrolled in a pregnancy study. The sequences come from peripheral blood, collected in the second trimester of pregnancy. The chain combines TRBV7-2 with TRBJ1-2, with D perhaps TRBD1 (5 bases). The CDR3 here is CASSLNPRAGYGYTF. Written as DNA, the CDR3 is TGTGCCAGCAGCTTAAATCCCAGGGCTGGCTATGGCTACACCTTC.